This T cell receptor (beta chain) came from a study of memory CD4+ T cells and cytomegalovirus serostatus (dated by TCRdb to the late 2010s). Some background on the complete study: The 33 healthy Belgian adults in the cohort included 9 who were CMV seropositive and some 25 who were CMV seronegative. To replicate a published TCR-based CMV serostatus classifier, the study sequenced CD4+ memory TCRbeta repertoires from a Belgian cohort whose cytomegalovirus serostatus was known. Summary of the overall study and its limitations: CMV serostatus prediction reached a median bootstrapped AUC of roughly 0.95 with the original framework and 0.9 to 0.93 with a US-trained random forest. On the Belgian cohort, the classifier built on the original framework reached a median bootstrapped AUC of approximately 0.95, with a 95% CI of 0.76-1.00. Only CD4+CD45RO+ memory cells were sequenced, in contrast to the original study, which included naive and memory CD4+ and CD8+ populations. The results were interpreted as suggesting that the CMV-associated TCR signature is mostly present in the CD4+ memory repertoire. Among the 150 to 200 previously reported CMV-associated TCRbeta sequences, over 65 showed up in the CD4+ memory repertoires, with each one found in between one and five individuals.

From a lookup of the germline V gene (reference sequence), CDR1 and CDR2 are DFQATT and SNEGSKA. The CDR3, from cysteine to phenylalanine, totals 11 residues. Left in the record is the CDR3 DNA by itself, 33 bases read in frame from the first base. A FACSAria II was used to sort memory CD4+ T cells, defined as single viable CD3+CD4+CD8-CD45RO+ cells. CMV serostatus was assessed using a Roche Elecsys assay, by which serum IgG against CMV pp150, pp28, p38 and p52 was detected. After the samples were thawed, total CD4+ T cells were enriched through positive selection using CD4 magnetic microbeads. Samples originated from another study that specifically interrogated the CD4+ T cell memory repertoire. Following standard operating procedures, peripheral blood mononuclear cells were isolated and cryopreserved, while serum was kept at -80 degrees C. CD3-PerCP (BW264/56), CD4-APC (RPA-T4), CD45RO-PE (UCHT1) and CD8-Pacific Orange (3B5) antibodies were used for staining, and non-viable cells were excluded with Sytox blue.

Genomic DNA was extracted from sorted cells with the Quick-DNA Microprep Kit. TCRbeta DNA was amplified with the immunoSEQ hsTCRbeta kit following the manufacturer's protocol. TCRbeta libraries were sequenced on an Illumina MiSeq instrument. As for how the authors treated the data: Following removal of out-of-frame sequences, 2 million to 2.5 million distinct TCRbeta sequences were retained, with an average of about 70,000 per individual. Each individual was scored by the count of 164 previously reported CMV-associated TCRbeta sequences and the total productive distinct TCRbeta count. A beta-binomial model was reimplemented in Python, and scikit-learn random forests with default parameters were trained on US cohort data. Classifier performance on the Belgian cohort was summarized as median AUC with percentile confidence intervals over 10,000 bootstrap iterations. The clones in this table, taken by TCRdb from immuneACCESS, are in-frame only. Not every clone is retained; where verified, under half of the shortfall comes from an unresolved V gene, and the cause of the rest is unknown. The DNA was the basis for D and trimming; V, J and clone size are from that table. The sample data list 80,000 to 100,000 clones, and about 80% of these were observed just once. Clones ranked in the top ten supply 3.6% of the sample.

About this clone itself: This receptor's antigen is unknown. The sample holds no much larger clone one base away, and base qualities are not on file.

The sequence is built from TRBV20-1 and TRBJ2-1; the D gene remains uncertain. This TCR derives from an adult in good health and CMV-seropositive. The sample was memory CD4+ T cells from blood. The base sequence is TGCAGCCCGTTCCGAACAAATGAGCAGTTCTTC. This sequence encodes CSPFRTNEQFF.